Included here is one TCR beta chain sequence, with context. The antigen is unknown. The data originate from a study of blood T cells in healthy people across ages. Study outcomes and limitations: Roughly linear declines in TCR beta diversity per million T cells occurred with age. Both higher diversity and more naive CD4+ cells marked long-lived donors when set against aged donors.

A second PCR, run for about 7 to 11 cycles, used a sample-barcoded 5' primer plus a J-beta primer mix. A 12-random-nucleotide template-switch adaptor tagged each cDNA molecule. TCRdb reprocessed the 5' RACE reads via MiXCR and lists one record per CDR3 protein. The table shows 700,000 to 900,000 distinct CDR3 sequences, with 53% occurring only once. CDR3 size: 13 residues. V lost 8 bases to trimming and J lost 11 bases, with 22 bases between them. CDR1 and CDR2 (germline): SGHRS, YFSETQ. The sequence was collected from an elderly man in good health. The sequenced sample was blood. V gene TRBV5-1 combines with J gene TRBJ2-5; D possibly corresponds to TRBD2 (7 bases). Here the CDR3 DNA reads TGCGCCAGTAGGGGGGAGGGCCATAATGAGCAGTACTTC. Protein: CASRGEGHNEQYF.